This T cell receptor (beta chain) appears in the sequencing data of a study of T cell changes during pregnancy in multiple sclerosis (dated by TCRdb to about 2019). At the level of the whole study: The study looked at changes in the T cell repertoire across pregnancy in women with multiple sclerosis.

Turning to this clone: No cognate antigen has been identified for it. The input lacks base qualities; no much larger clone sits a single base away.

The germline V gene yields MNHNS for CDR1 and SASEGT for CDR2. The CDR3 holds 12 amino acids from the cysteine to the phenylalanine. The entry retains the CDR3 DNA only, 36 bases that are in frame from base 1. V drops 6 bases and J drops 2 bases, leaving 5 bases in between. Receptor amplification or capture employed the immunoSEQ multiplex PCR assay. What TCRdb holds here is the immuneACCESS table cut down to in-frame rearrangements. Part of the clones is not present; checked against another copy, under half of the missing clones reflect an unresolved V gene, and the others are unexplained. The sample yields some 130,000 clones; roughly 95% were counted once. The top ten hold 0.44% of the sample.

Sequenced here: peripheral blood, sampled after pregnancy. Recombination connected TRBV6-1 to TRBJ1-3, with the D gene not confidently named. The sequence came from a female donor with multiple sclerosis, enrolled in a pregnancy study. The CDR3 has the sequence CASRQPGNTIYF. The DNA sequence is given as TGTGCCAGCAGACAGCCTGGAAACACCATATATTTT.